The next 29 T cell receptor beta chains were all read from a single sample in a study of response to subunit inactivated influenza vaccine. Each CDR3 protein is one row after TCRdb ran MiXCR on the RT-PCR reads. The data hold about 580,000 distinct CDR3 sequences, with 13% to 15% observed a single time. The sequencing used PBMCs from blood, collected less than 13 days after vaccination. These receptors all stem from a man between 45 and 60 years old who received an inactivated influenza vaccine.

The V call is TRBV4-3, the J call TRBJ2-3; 9 nucleotides align to TRBD2. The CDR3 consists of 15 residues. Germline V lookup: CDR1 LGHNA, CDR2 YSLEER. Trimming took 1 base from V and 7 from J; bases not matched to a gene: 6. This CDR3 is CASSQGISGGNTQYF. The CDR3 DNA follows: TGCGCCAGCAGCCAAGGTATTAGCGGGGGAAATACGCAGTATTTT.

This clonotype appeared a few times. This chain joins TRBV18 and TRBJ1-2; tentative D call: TRBD1 (5 bases). The length of the CDR3 is 14 residues. CDR1 KGHSH and CDR2 LQKENI come from the germline V gene. V was trimmed by 2 bases and J by 3 bases, leaving 10 bases between them. CDR3: CASSPATGDYGYTF. As DNA, the CDR3 is TGTGCCAGCTCACCAGCAACAGGAGACTATGGCTACACCTTC.

The sample holds a few counts of this clonotype. The CDR3 DNA reads as TGTGCCAGCAGTTTCACGACAGGGCTAGAGACCCAGTACTTC. This codes for CASSFTTGLETQYF. V is TRBV27 and J is TRBJ2-5, with 7 positions matching TRBD1. V shed 3 bases and J 4 bases; nucleotides not matched to a gene: 5. CDR1 is MNHEY, CDR2 SMNVEV, per germline (reference sequence). CDR3 length: 14 amino acids.

The V call is TRBV7-2, the J call TRBJ2-1; the match to TRBD2 covers 12 bases. The CDR3 loop spans 17 amino acids. The ends lost 5 bases at V and 0 bases at J; junction bases unmatched: 5. CDR1 SGHTA and CDR2 FQGNSA come from the germline V gene. CDR3 DNA sequence: TGTGCCAGCAGCCCTGGACTAGCGGGAAGCTCCTACAATGAGCAGTTCTTC. Translated: CASSPGLAGSSYNEQFF.

A few counts support this clonotype. The chain is built from TRBV12-3 or TRBV12-4 and TRBJ2-7; TRBD1 agrees at 8 bases. After removal of 8 bases from V and 2 bases from J, the junction contained 8 bases not matched to a gene. This CDR3 is built from 14 residues. The CDR3 loop reads CASCSGGMAYEQYF. Written as DNA, the CDR3 is TGTGCCAGCTGCTCAGGGGGCATGGCCTACGAGCAGTACTTC.

This clonotype was seen repeatedly, ten times or more. The gene calls are TRBV13 and TRBJ2-7, with D uncertain. This CDR3 spans 14 amino acids. V lost 5 bases to trimming and J lost 0 bases, with 11 bases between them. Per the germline V gene, CDR1 is PRHDT and CDR2 is FYEKMQ (reference sequence). The CDR3 DNA reads as TGTGCCAGCAGCCTCTCATCGAGCTCCTACGAGCAGTACTTC. This encodes CASSLSSSSYEQYF.

This sequence joins TRBV7-2 and TRBJ2-7; 9 nucleotides align to TRBD2. This CDR3 has 15 residues. V dropped 3 bases and J dropped 1; count of bases not matched to a gene: 4. Germline V gene data show CDR1 as SGHTA and CDR2 as FQGNSA. CDR3 DNA: TGTGCCAGCAGCTTCACTAGCGGGCCTTCCTACGAGCAGTACTTC. This sequence encodes CASSFTSGPSYEQYF.

This clonotype has a handful of counts. J is TRBJ2-1 and V is TRBV5-6; no clear D gene. From germline, CDR1 is SGHDT and CDR2 YYEEEE. The CDR3 runs 13 residues. The V end lost 2 bases, the J end lost 4 bases, and 7 bases lay between the germline ends. The DNA of the CDR3 is TGTGCCAGCAGCTTCACAGTATACAATGAGCAGTTCTTC. This gives the protein CASSFTVYNEQFF.

This clonotype was recorded a few times. The chain links TRBV6-4 to TRBJ2-2; 7 bases agree with TRBD1. From germline, CDR1 is MRHNA and CDR2 SNTAGT. Trimming at V came to 5 bases and at J to 4 bases, leaving 1 base not matched to a gene. The CDR3 runs to 13 residues. The CDR3 DNA is TGTGCCAGCAGTTACAGGGGCACCGGGGAGCTGTTTTTT. This gives the protein CASSYRGTGELFF.

The CDR3 bases are TGCAGTGCTGAAGATCGGACAGGGGGCACAGATACGCAGTATTTT. The encoded protein is CSAEDRTGGTDTQYF. This rearrangement joins TRBV20-1 to TRBJ2-3; 9 bases line up with TRBD1. The CDR3 sequence is 15 residues long. CDR1 is DFQATT and CDR2 is SNEGSKA in the germline V gene (reference sequence). The V and J ends lost 5 bases and 1 base, in that order; junction bases with no gene match: 7.

The V call is TRBV11-2, the J call TRBJ2-1, with D unresolved. Germline values: CDR1 SGHAT, CDR2 FQNNGV. Trimming shortened V by 1 base and J by 11 bases, and 9 bases separated the two germline ends. This CDR3 is built from 12 residues. The CDR3 protein is CASSLVYTQQFF. DNA of the CDR3: TGTGCCAGCAGCTTAGTATATACCCAGCAGTTCTTC.

This clonotype was found a few times. This rearrangement joins TRBV27 to TRBJ2-7; TRBD2 matches 11 bases. V trimming: 5 bases; J trimming: 7 bases; junction bases outside the gene matches: 7. The CDR3 contains 14 residues. Per the germline V gene, CDR1 is MNHEY and CDR2 is SMNVEV (reference sequence). The CDR3 reads CASSLGTSGAEQYF. CDR3 DNA sequence: TGTGCCAGCAGTCTCGGGACTAGCGGAGCTGAGCAGTACTTC.

This clonotype was found a few times. The gene calls are TRBV4-1 and TRBJ2-5; D is possibly TRBD1 (6 bases). Germline values: CDR1 MGHRA, CDR2 YSYEKL. The germline V and J ends were trimmed by 4 bases and 6 bases, with 21 bases remaining between them. The CDR3 extends over 16 amino acids. The CDR3 spells CASSPNRDGVGQTQYF. The CDR3 bases are TGCGCCAGCAGCCCAAACAGGGATGGTGTCGGGCAGACCCAGTACTTC.

Only a few counts were recorded for this clonotype. The CDR3 region is CASSQDQAVTGELFF. Written as DNA, the CDR3 is TGCGCCAGCAGCCAGGACCAGGCGGTCACCGGGGAGCTGTTTTTT. J is TRBJ2-2 and V is TRBV5-1, with D unclear. The germline V and J ends were trimmed by 4 bases and 4 bases, with 14 bases remaining between them. This CDR3 has 15 amino acids. Germline values: CDR1 SGHRS, CDR2 YFSETQ.

This clonotype appeared a few times. The chain joins TRBV11-2 to TRBJ2-1, with 7 nucleotides matching TRBD1. The CDR3 covers 17 residues. Trimming at V came to 0 bases and at J to 4 bases, leaving 9 bases not matched to a gene. Germline-derived CDR1 and CDR2 are SGHAT and FQNNGV. CDR3 protein: CASSLDRFGTAYNEQFF. For the CDR3, the DNA is TGTGCCAGCAGCTTAGACCGTTTCGGGACAGCATACAATGAGCAGTTCTTC.

The genes are TRBV5-1 and TRBJ2-5; 12 nucleotides agree with TRBD2. CDR1 is SGHRS, CDR2 YFSETQ, per germline. This CDR3 has 18 amino acids. V trimming: 1 base; J trimming: 1 base; junction bases outside the gene matches: 8. The CDR3, as DNA: TGCGCCAGCAGCTTGTCGACTAGCGGGGGCATAAGCCAAGAGACCCAGTACTTC. It yields the protein CASSLSTSGGISQETQYF.

This clonotype occurred many times. The chain combines TRBV29-1 with TRBJ2-1; 7 bases fit TRBD2. V lost 0 bases to trimming and J lost 4 bases; unmatched junction nucleotides: 9. Per germline, CDR1 SQVTM and CDR2 ANQGSEA. This CDR3 has 16 residues. This CDR3 is CSVEDMGRELYNEQFF. The CDR3 DNA sequence: TGCAGCGTTGAAGATATGGGGCGGGAGTTATACAATGAGCAGTTCTTC.

Only a few counts were recorded for this clonotype. The rearrangement links TRBV7-8 to TRBJ2-3, with D possibly matching TRBD1 (5 bases). The V end lost 5 bases, the J end lost 1 base, and 10 bases lay between the germline ends. This CDR3 spans 14 amino acids. From germline, CDR1 is SGHVS and CDR2 FQNEAQ. In DNA, the CDR3 is TGTGCCAGCAGCGGCAGGGCCCGCACAGATACGCAGTATTTT. Translation: CASSGRARTDTQYF. Drawing the rest from reference TRBV7-8 and TRBJ2-3, the complete variable domain is GAGVSQSPRYKVAKRGQDVALRCDPISGHVSLFWYQQALGQGPEFLTYFQNEAQLDKSGLPSDRFFAERPEGSVSTLKIQRTQQEDSAVYLCASSGRARTDTQYFGPGTRLTVL.

This clonotype was observed a handful of times. The chain has TRBV6-2 or TRBV6-3 and TRBJ2-1; TRBD1 matches at 10 bases. Germline CDR1 reads MNHEY; CDR2 reads SVGEGT. The ends lost 6 bases at V and 3 bases at J; junction bases unmatched: 8. There are 16 residues in the CDR3. CDR3 sequence: CASSRQGAGLYNEQFF. Written as DNA, the CDR3 is TGTGCCAGCAGCAGACAGGGGGCTGGTCTCTACAATGAGCAGTTCTTC.

In this sample, this clonotype turned up a few times. The chain couples TRBV3-1 to TRBJ2-3, with D unresolved. The CDR3 consists of 15 residues. V was trimmed by 2 bases and J by 4 bases, leaving 13 bases between them. Germline loops: CDR1 LGHDT, CDR2 YNNKEL (reference sequence). The CDR3: CASSQRLVPSDTQYF. CDR3 DNA: TGTGCCAGCAGCCAAAGGCTCGTTCCTTCAGATACGCAGTATTTT.

In its sample, this clonotype is medium-sized. The rearrangement links TRBV7-6 to TRBJ2-5; D remains unclear. Per the germline V gene, CDR1 is SGHVS and CDR2 is FNYEAQ. The CDR3 is made up of 13 amino acids. V was cut by 4 bases and J by 4 bases, with 10 bases left in between. CDR3 region: CASSSVRGETQYF. CDR3 nucleotides: TGTGCCAGCAGCTCCGTACGCGGAGAGACCCAGTACTTC.

The V gene is TRBV29-1, the J gene TRBJ2-5; D not resolved. The CDR3 length is 10 residues. Germline CDR1 and CDR2: SQVTM and ANQGSEA. Trimming took off 7 bases at V and 5 bases at J, with 8 bases between the two ends. This CDR3 reads CSGQSETQYF. The CDR3 region has the DNA TGCAGCGGTCAGTCGGAGACCCAGTACTTC.

This clonotype turned up a few times. V is TRBV7-2 and J is TRBJ1-4; TRBD1 matches 8 bases. The CDR3 has 15 residues. CDR1 and CDR2 (germline): SGHTA, FQGNSA. Losses at the gene ends were 5 bases for V and 3 bases for J; bases not matched to a gene: 5. CDR3 nucleotides: TGTGCCAGCAGCCAGGGACAGGCTGCTAATGAAAAACTGTTTTTT. It yields the protein CASSQGQAANEKLFF. Based on the CDR3 plus reference TRBV7-2 and TRBJ1-4, the full variable domain is GAGVSQSPSNKVTEKGKDVELRCDPISGHTALYWYRQSLGQGLEFLIYFQGNSAPDKSGLPSDRFSAERTGGSVSTLTIQRTQQEDSAVYLCASSQGQAANEKLFFGSGTQLSVL.

The chain combines TRBV2 with TRBJ2-2, with 11 bases lining up with TRBD1. Germline V gene data show CDR1 as SNHLY and CDR2 as FYNNEI. This CDR3 is built from 18 residues. With V trimmed by 8 bases and J by 3 bases, 14 bases remained unmatched. The CDR3 DNA reads as TGTGCCAGCCATAAACCGGGACAGGGGGTTTTGGACACCGGGGAGCTGTTTTTT. Translating it yields CASHKPGQGVLDTGELFF.

This clonotype was observed a few times. This chain joins TRBV25-1 and TRBJ1-1; 9 bases match TRBD1. The germline gives CDR1 MGHDK, CDR2 SYGVNS. V shed 2 bases, J shed 0 bases, and the junction held 7 bases outside the gene matches. There are 17 residues in the CDR3. CDR3: CASSEIGQGLLNTEAFF. The CDR3 bases are TGTGCCAGCAGTGAAATAGGACAGGGGTTATTGAACACTGAAGCTTTCTTT.

V usage is TRBV24-1 and J usage is TRBJ2-3; possible D gene TRBD1, 5 bases. Germline loops: CDR1 KGHDR, CDR2 SFDVKD. The V and J ends lost 9 bases and 1 base respectively, with 22 bases between them. This CDR3 contains 17 residues. The CDR3 is CATEGARGDWGTDTQYF. The CDR3 DNA reads TGTGCCACCGAAGGGGCTCGAGGAGACTGGGGCACAGATACGCAGTATTTT.

This clonotype was seen only a few times. V gene TRBV20-1 combines with J gene TRBJ2-3; D may be TRBD1 (8 bases). Looked up from germline, CDR1 is DFQATT and CDR2 is SNEGSKA (reference sequence). The CDR3 runs 12 residues. The V gene lost 4 bases and the J gene lost 6 bases, with 11 bases spanning the gap. The CDR3 DNA reads TGCAGTGCTATACAGGGGGGGGATACGCAGTATTTT. Translated: CSAIQGGDTQYF.

This clonotype turned up a few times. J is TRBJ2-2 and V is TRBV7-8, with TRBD1 identical over 7 bases. Losses at the gene ends were 4 bases for V and 4 bases for J; bases not matched to a gene: 15. The germline V gene encodes CDR1 SGHVS and CDR2 FQNEAQ. The CDR3 length is 18 residues. The CDR3 bases are TGTGCCAGCAGCTCCAAGGCCTCCGGGACAGTCGGCACCGGGGAGCTGTTTTTT. This translates into CASSSKASGTVGTGELFF.

This clonotype was seen a handful of times. V usage is TRBV6-2 or TRBV6-3 and J usage is TRBJ2-7; 10 bases are shared with TRBD2. J lost 4 bases, V lost 2 bases, and 8 bases had no gene match. CDR1 and CDR2 (germline): MNHEY, SVGEGT. The CDR3 length is 16 residues. The chain's CDR3 is CASSYATSGMLYEQYF. In nucleotides, the CDR3 is TGTGCCAGCAGTTACGCCACTAGCGGGATGCTATACGAGCAGTACTTC.